This is a list of T cell receptor beta chains from one sample in a study of blood T cell repertoires in COVID-19. Assay: immunoSEQ multiplex PCR; the TCRdb copy retains only in-frame clones and omits some. This table holds roughly 180,000 clones, approximately 86% found once. Sequenced input: peripheral blood. These receptors all stem from a man older than 75 with COVID-19, enrolled during active disease. The CDR3 runs from the conserved cysteine through the conserved F or W. The order of the fields is V gene, J gene, clone size, D gene, CDR3 DNA, CDR3 protein. A D gene is named only where the DNA matches it firmly. Expanded clones get a size class; other rows say once, few or many, or leave the size out.

V gene: TRBV7-2
J gene: TRBJ2-7
clone size: .
D gene: TRBD1
CDR3 DNA: TGTGCCAGCAGCAACCAACAGGGGGGAGAGCAGTACTTC
CDR3 protein: CASSNQQGGEQYF

V gene: TRBV6-1
J gene: TRBJ1-5
clone size: .
D gene: .
CDR3 DNA: TGTGCCAGCAGTGAATCAGGAATGCAGAGACGTAATCAGCCCCAGCATTTT
CDR3 protein: CASSESGMQRRNQPQHF

V gene: TRBV27
J gene: TRBJ2-7
clone size: .
D gene: TRBD1
CDR3 DNA: TGTGCCAGCAGTCCGTGGGACAGGGGCTACGAGCAGTACTTC
CDR3 protein: CASSPWDRGYEQYF

V gene: TRBV6-2/TRBV6-3
J gene: TRBJ2-2
clone size: .
D gene: TRBD1
CDR3 DNA: TGTGCCAGCAGTTACGGGACAGGGGCCCCCACCGGGGAGCTGTTTTTT
CDR3 protein: CASSYGTGAPTGELFF

V gene: TRBV24-1
J gene: TRBJ1-5
clone size: .
D gene: TRBD1
CDR3 DNA: TGTGCCACCAGTGATTCTAGGACAGGGGAGTGTAGCAATCAGCCCCAGCATTTT
CDR3 protein: CATSDSRTGECSNQPQHF

V gene: TRBV6-2/TRBV6-3
J gene: TRBJ2-5
clone size: .
D gene: TRBD2
CDR3 DNA: TGTGCCAGCAGTTACCCCGCCGGGGCGGGGGGAAGAGAGACCCAGTACTTC
CDR3 protein: CASSYPAGAGGRETQYF

V gene: TRBV18
J gene: TRBJ2-1
clone size: .
D gene: .
CDR3 DNA: TGTGCCAGCTCCCAAGGAGGGTCCTACAATGAGCAGTTCTTC
CDR3 protein: CASSQGGSYNEQFF

V gene: TRBV28
J gene: TRBJ2-6
clone size: .
D gene: .
CDR3 DNA: TGTGCCAGCAGCCCAGGAGGCCCACCTGGGGCCAACGTCCTGACTTTC
CDR3 protein: CASSPGGPPGANVLTF

V gene: TRBV19
J gene: TRBJ2-3
clone size: .
D gene: .
CDR3 DNA: TGTGCCAGTAGCTCCCGGGGGGGACAGCTAGCCACAGATACGCAGTATTTT
CDR3 protein: CASSSRGGQLATDTQYF

V gene: TRBV7-2
J gene: TRBJ2-7
clone size: .
D gene: .
CDR3 DNA: TGTGCCAGCAGCCCGAGCTCCTACGAGCAGTACTTC
CDR3 protein: CASSPSSYEQYF

V gene: TRBV7-2
J gene: TRBJ1-1
clone size: .
D gene: .
CDR3 DNA: TGTGCCAGCAGCTTAGTCCAATACACTGAAGCTTTCTTT
CDR3 protein: CASSLVQYTEAFF

V gene: TRBV9
J gene: TRBJ1-5
clone size: few
D gene: .
CDR3 DNA: TGTGCCAGCAGCGTAGGGCTTAGCAATCAGCCCCAGCATTTT
CDR3 protein: CASSVGLSNQPQHF

V gene: TRBV28
J gene: TRBJ1-6
clone size: .
D gene: TRBD1
CDR3 DNA: TGTGCCAGCAGTTTATTGACAGGGAATTCACCCCTCCACTTT
CDR3 protein: CASSLLTGNSPLHF

V gene: TRBV3-1/TRBV3-2
J gene: TRBJ2-1
clone size: once
D gene: .
CDR3 DNA: TGTGCCAGCAGCCAGAGGGCGAATGAGCAGTTCTTC
CDR3 protein: CASSQRANEQFF

V gene: TRBV4-2
J gene: TRBJ1-2
clone size: once
D gene: .
CDR3 DNA: TGTGCCAGCAGCCAAGATAATGGGGTGGGAGGCTATGGCTACACCTTC
CDR3 protein: CASSQDNGVGGYGYTF

V gene: TRBV19
J gene: TRBJ1-2
clone size: .
D gene: TRBD1
CDR3 DNA: TGTGCCAGTTCAGACAGGGCGGATGGCTACACCTTC
CDR3 protein: CASSDRADGYTF

V gene: TRBV7-2
J gene: TRBJ2-7
clone size: few
D gene: .
CDR3 DNA: TGTGCCAGGGATTCCCTGGGCCAACAACCAACCTACGAGCAGTACTTC
CDR3 protein: CARDSLGQQPTYEQYF